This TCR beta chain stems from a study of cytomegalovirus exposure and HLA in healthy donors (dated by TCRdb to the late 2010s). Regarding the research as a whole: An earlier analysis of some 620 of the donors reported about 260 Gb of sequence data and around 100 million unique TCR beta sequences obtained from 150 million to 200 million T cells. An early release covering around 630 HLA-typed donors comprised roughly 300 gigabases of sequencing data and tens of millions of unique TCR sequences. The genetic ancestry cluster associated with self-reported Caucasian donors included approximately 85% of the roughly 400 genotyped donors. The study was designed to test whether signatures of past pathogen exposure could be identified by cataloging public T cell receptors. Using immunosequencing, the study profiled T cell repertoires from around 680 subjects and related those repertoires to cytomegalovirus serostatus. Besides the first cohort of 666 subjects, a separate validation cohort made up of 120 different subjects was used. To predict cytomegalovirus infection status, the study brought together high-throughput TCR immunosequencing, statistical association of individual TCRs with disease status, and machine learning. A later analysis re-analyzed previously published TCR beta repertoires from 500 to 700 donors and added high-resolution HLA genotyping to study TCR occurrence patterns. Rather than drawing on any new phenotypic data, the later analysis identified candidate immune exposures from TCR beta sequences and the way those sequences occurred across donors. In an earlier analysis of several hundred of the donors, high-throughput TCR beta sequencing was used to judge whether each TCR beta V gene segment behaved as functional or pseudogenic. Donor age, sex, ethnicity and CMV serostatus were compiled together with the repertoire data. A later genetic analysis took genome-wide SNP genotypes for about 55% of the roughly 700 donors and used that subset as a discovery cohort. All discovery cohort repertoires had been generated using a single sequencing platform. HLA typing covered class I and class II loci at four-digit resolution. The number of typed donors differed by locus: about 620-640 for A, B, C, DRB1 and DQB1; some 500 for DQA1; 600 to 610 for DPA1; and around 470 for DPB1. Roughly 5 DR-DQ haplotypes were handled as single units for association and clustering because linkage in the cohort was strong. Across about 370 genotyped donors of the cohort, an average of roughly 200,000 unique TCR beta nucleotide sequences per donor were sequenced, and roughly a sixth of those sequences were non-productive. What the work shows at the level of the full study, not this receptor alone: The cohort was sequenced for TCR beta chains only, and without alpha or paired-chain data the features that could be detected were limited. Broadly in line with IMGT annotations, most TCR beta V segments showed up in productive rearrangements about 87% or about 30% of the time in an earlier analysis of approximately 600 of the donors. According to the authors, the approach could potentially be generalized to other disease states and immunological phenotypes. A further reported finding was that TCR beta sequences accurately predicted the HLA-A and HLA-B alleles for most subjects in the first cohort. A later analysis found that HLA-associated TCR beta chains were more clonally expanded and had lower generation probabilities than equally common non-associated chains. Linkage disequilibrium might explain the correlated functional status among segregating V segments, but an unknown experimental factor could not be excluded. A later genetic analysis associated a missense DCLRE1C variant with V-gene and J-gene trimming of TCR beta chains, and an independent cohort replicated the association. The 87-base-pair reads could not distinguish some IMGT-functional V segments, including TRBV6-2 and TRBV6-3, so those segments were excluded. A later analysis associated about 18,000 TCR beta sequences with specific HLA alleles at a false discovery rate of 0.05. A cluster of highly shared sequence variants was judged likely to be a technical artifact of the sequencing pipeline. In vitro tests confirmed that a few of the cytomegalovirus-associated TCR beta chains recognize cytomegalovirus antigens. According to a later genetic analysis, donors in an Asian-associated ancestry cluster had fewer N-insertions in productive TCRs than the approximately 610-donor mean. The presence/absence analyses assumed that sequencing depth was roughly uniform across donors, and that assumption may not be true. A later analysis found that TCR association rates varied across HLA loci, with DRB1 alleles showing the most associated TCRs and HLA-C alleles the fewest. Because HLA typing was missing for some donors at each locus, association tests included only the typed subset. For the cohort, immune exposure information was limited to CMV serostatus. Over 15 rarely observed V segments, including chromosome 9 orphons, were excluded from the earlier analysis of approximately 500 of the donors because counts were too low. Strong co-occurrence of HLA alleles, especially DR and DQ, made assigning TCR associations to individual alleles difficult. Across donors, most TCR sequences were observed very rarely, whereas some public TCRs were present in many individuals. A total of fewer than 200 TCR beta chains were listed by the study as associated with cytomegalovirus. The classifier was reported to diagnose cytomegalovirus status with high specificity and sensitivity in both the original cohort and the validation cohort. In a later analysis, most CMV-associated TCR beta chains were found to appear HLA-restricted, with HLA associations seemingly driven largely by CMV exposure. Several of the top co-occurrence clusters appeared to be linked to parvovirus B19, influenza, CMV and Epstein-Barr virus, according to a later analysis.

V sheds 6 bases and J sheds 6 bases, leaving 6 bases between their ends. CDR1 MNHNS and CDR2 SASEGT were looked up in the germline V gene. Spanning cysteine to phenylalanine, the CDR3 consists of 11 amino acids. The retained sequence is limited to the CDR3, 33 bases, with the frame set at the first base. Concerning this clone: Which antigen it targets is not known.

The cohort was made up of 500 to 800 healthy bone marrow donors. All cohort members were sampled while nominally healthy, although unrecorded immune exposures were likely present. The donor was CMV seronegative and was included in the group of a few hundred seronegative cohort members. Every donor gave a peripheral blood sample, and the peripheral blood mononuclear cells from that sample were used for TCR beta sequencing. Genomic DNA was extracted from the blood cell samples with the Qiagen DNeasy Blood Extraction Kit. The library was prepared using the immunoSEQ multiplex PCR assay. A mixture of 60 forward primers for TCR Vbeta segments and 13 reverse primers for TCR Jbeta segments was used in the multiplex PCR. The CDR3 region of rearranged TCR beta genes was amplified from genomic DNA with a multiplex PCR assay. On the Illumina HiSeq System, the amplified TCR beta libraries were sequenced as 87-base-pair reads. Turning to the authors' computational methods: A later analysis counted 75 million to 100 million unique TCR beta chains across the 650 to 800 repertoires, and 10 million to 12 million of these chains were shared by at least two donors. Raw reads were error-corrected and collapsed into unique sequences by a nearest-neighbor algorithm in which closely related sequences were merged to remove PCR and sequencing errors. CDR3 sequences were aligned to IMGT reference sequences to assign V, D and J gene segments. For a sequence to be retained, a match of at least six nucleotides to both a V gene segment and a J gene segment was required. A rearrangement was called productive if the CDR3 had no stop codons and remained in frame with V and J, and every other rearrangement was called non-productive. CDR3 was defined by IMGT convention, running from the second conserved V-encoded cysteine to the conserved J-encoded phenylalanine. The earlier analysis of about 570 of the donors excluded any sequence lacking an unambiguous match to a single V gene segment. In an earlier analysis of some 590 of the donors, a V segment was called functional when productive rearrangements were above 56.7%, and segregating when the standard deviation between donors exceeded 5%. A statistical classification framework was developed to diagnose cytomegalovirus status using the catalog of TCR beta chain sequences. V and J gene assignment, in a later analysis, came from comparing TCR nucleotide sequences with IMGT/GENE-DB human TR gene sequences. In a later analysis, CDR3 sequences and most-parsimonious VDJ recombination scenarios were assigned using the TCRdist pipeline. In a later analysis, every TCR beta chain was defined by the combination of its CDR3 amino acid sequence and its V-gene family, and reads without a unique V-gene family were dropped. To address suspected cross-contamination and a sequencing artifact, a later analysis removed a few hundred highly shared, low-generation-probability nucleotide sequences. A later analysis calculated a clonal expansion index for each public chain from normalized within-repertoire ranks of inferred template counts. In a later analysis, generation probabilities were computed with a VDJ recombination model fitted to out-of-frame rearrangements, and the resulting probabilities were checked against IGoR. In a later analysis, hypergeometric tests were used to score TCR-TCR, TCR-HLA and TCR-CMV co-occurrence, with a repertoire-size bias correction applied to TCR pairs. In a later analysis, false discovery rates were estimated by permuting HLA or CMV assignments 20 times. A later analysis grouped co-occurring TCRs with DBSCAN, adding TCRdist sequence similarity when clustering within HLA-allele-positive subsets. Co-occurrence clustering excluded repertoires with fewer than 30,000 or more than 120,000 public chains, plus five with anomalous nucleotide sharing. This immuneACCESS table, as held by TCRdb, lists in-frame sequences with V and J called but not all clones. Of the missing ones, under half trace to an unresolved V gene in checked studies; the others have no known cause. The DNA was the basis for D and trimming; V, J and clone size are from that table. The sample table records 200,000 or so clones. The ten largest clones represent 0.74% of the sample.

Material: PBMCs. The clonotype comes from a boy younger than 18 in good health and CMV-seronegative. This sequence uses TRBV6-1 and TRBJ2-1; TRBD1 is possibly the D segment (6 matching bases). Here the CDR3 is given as CASRGGNEQFF. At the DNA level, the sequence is TGTGCCAGCAGAGGGGGCAATGAGCAGTTCTTC.